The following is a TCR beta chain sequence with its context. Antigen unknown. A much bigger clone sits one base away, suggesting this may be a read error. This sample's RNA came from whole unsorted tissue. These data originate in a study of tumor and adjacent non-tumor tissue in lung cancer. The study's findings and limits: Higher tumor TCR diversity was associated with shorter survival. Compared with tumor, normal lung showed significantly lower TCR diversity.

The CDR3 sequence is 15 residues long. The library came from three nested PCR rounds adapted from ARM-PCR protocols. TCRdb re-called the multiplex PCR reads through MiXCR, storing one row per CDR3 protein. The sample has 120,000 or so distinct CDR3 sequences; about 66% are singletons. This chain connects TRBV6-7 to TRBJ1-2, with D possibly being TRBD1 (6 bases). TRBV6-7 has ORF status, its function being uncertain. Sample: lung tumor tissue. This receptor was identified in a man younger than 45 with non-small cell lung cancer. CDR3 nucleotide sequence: TGTGTCAGCAGTCCGAGACATTGGGGGCACTATGGCTACACCTTC. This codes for CVSSPRHWGHYGYTF.